The 6 T cell receptor beta chains presented below share a single source sample, sequenced in a study of blood T cells in healthy people across ages. The authors ran a second PCR of about 6 to 11 cycles using a sample-barcoded 5' primer and a J-beta primer mix. TCRdb called the 5' RACE reads again in MiXCR, with one record for every CDR3 protein. The data contain approximately 900,000 distinct CDR3 sequences, 40% to 60% of them singletons. Sequencing was carried out using blood. Receptor source: a young man in good health.

In its sample, this clonotype was seen a few times. The genes are TRBV7-9 and TRBJ1-2; D call uncertain. Deletions cut 5 bases from V and 4 bases from J, with 11 bases between. Germline loops: CDR1 SEHNR, CDR2 FQNEAQ (reference sequence). CDR3 size: 13 residues. The CDR3 reads CASSVEALYGYTF. DNA for the CDR3: TGTGCCAGCAGCGTCGAGGCCCTCTATGGCTACACCTTC.

This chain connects TRBV12-3 or TRBV12-4 to TRBJ2-3; a weak D match, TRBD1 (7 bases). The CDR3 spans 14 residues. The V end lost 7 bases, the J end lost 4 bases, and 15 bases lay between the germline ends. The CDR3 is CASKFGGGADTQYF. CDR3 DNA sequence: TGTGCCAGCAAATTTGGAGGGGGCGCAGATACGCAGTATTTT.

This rearrangement joins TRBV28 to TRBJ1-6; D is undetermined. The CDR3 length is 12 residues. Germline values: CDR1 MDHEN, CDR2 SYDVKM. The V end lost 6 bases, the J end lost 4 bases, and 4 bases lay between the germline ends. This chain's CDR3 is CASRSYNSPLHF. The CDR3, as DNA: TGTGCCAGCAGATCTTATAATTCACCCCTCCACTTT.

The table lists this clonotype with a few counts. The chain links TRBV20-1 to TRBJ2-7; no definite D call. This CDR3 has 14 residues. CDR1 and CDR2 from the germline V gene are DFQATT and SNEGSKA (reference sequence). The V and J ends lost 4 bases and 3 bases respectively, with 16 bases between them. CDR3 in DNA: TGCAGTGCTAAAAACCCACAACGGTTCTACGAGCAGTACTTC. Protein product: CSAKNPQRFYEQYF.

This clonotype showed up just a few times. The rearrangement joins TRBV11-3 to TRBJ2-3; weak D call: TRBD2 (6 bases). V shed 2 bases and J shed 7 bases, with 19 bases lying between them. Germline assignment: CDR1 SGHNT and CDR2 YENEEA. The CDR3 contains 16 residues. The CDR3 nucleotides are TGTGCCAGCAGCTTATTGGCGGGGCCCCCTTGGAATACGCAGTATTTT. Translated, it gives CASSLLAGPPWNTQYF.

The V and J genes are TRBV6-5 and TRBJ2-2, with D possibly matching TRBD1 (6 bases). The CDR3 is 12 amino acids. The germline CDR1 and CDR2 sequences are MNHEY and SVGAGI. V gave up 7 bases and J gave up 4 bases, with 7 bases separating them. The CDR3 nucleotides are TGTGCCAGCACCAGGGGCACCGGGGAGCTGTTTTTT. Amino acids: CASTRGTGELFF.